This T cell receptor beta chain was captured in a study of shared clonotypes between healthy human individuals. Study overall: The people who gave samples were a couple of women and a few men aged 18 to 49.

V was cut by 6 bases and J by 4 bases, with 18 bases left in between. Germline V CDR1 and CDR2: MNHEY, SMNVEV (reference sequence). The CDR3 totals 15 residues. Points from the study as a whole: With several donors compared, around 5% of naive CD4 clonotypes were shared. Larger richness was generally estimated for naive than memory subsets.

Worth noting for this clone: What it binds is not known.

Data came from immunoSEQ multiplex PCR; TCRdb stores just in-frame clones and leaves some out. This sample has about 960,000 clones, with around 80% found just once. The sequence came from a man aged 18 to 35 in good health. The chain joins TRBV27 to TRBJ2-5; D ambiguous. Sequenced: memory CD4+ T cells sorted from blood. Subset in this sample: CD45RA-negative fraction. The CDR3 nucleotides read TGTGCCAGCAGCTTGACTCAAGCGCAGGTAGAGACCCAGTACTTC. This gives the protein CASSLTQAQVETQYF.